This entry concerns a single T cell receptor (beta chain). As yet, its antigen is unknown. The CDR3 is 15 residues long. V gave up 1 base and J gave up 4 bases; unmatched junction bases: 3. Looked up from germline, CDR1 is LNHDA and CDR2 is SQIVND (reference sequence). The data were taken from a study of cytomegalovirus exposure and HLA in healthy donors. PCR primers comprised 60 Vbeta and 13 Jbeta primers. Method: immunoSEQ multiplex PCR; TCRdb's copy keeps in-frame clones and lacks some. Of approximately 150,000 clones in the sample, roughly 80% were seen once. Study results and limitations: According to an earlier analysis, most TCR beta V segments yielded productive rearrangements about 87% or about 30% of the time. Certain sequence variants were highly shared and formed a cluster, and this cluster was likely a sequencing artifact. Accurate predictions that matched the HLA-A and HLA-B alleles of most subjects were reportedly made from TCR beta sequences. Researchers counted around 150 TCR beta chains as cytomegalovirus-associated.

J is TRBJ1-5 and V is TRBV19, with TRBD1 matching 8 bases. The sample comprised PBMCs. The TCR sequence derives from a male donor in good health and CMV-seronegative. The chain's CDR3 is CASSIGTGLNQPQHF. CDR3 DNA: TGTGCCAGTAGTATAGGGACAGGGTTAAATCAGCCCCAGCATTTT.